One T cell receptor beta chain is described in this entry. There is no known antigen for this receptor. Base qualities are not provided; no much larger clone lies one nucleotide away. The entry originates in a study of T cells of healthy individuals (dated by TCRdb to 2016 to 2019). Inclusive of the bounding cysteine and phenylalanine, the CDR3 is 14 residues long. Only the CDR3 region is kept as DNA, spanning 42 bases read in frame from base 1. From the germline V gene, CDR1 is MNHEY and CDR2 is SVGAGI. The trim is 8 bases for V and 6 bases for J, with a gap of 20 bases between the germline ends. Library creation used 5' RACE. Sequenced on an Illumina MiSeq. The public reads were run again by TCRdb, first through fastp at Q25 and then through MiXCR, and only productive beta chains were kept. Identical CDR3 proteins give one entry, which carries the most common genes and DNA. Across this sample there are about 57,000 distinct CDR3 sequences, with 15% to 20% seen only once. Approximately 4.8% of the sample is taken by the ten largest.

The rearrangement joined TRBV6-5 to TRBJ2-7; a tentative D match to TRBD2 spans 5 bases. The receptor comes from a human donor in good health. The CDR3 is CASLSAGQTGEQYF. The bases read TGTGCCAGCCTTTCGGCGGGTCAAACGGGCGAGCAGTACTTC.